This is a list of T cell receptor beta chains from one sample in a study of shared clonotypes between healthy human individuals. Some clones are missing from TCRdb's copy, which holds only in-frame ones; the method was immunoSEQ multiplex PCR. The sample lists 2 million or so clones, roughly 96% seen once, with 0.13% in the top ten. Sequenced material: naive CD4+ T cells sorted from blood. These receptors came from a man aged 18 to 30 in good health. Both conserved end residues are part of each CDR3. The D gene is left open where the match is weak. A row's size may be missing; if present it is once, few, many or a size class.

NA | TRBJ2-3 | NA | TRBV28 | CASSATSVFSTDTQYF | TGTGCCAGCAGTGCCACCAGCGTTTTTAGCACAGATACGCAGTATTTT
NA | TRBJ1-2 | TRBD1 | TRBV10-3 | CAISPRTGTYGYTF | TGTGCCATCAGTCCCAGGACAGGGACCTATGGCTACACCTTC
NA | TRBJ1-1 | TRBD1 | TRBV27 | CASSPWDRGVNTEAFF | TGTGCCAGCAGTCCGTGGGACAGGGGGGTCAACACTGAAGCTTTCTTT
NA | TRBJ2-7 | TRBD2 | TRBV4-1 | CASSRSGLAPTYEQYF | TGCGCCAGCAGCCGCTCCGGACTAGCACCGACCTACGAGCAGTACTTC
NA | TRBJ1-6 | TRBD1 | TRBV28 | CASSLTGTGFNSPLHF | TGTGCCAGCAGTCTAACCGGGACAGGGTTCAATTCACCCCTCCACTTT
NA | TRBJ2-3 | TRBD2 | TRBV7-7 | CASSAGLAGGTDTQYF | TGTGCTAGCAGCGCAGGACTAGCGGGAGGCACAGATACGCAGTATTTT
NA | TRBJ1-2 | TRBD1 | TRBV28 | CASRNMTGPKGYTF | TGTGCCAGCAGAAATATGACAGGGCCTAAGGGCTACACCTTC
NA | TRBJ1-4 | NA | TRBV6-1 | CASRKPTIPTEKLFF | TGTGCCAGCAGAAAGCCCACGATCCCCACAGAAAAACTGTTTTTT
NA | TRBJ2-3 | TRBD2 | TRBV2 | CASSGLAGEVDTQYF | TGTGCCAGCAGTGGGTTAGCGGGAGAAGTAGATACGCAGTATTTT
NA | TRBJ2-7 | NA | TRBV6-1 | CASILDRLNEQYF | TGTGCCAGCATTCTTGACAGGCTCAACGAGCAGTACTTC
NA | TRBJ2-7 | TRBD1 | TRBV5-1 | CASSLVGGQGIGSEQYF | TGCGCCAGCAGCTTGGTCGGTGGACAGGGGATCGGTAGTGAGCAGTACTTC
NA | TRBJ1-1 | NA | TRBV28 | CATSRTVNTEAFF | TGTGCCACCTCGAGGACTGTGAACACTGAAGCTTTCTTT
NA | TRBJ2-3 | TRBD1 | TRBV19 | CASSIQGQGGDTQYF | TGTGCCAGTAGTATCCAAGGACAGGGGGGGGATACGCAGTATTTT
NA | TRBJ2-6 | NA | TRBV5-1 | CASSRDSSGANVLTF | TGCGCCAGCAGCCGAGACAGCTCTGGGGCCAACGTCCTGACTTTC
NA | TRBJ1-3 | NA | TRBV6-6 | CASSGVKDTIYF | TGTGCCAGCAGTGGGGTTAAGGACACCATATATTTT
once | TRBJ1-4 | NA | TRBV25-1 | CASSETGKLGEKLFF | TGTGCCAGCAGTGAAACTGGGAAGTTGGGGGAAAAACTGTTTTTT
NA | TRBJ2-2 | TRBD2 | TRBV6-4 | CASSDSPGLAGGPRANTGELFF | TGTGCCAGCAGTGACTCCCCGGGACTAGCGGGGGGGCCCAGAGCGAACACCGGGGAGCTGTTTTTT
NA | TRBJ2-7 | NA | TRBV18 | CASSPGRRTYEQYF | TGTGCCAGCTCACCAGGCCGACGGACATACGAGCAGTACTTC
NA | TRBJ1-5 | NA | TRBV28 | CASREAGNQPQHF | TGTGCCAGCCGGGAGGCGGGTAATCAGCCCCAGCATTTT
NA | TRBJ2-2 | NA | TRBV19 | CASSASRGTQETGELFF | TGTGCCAGTAGTGCCTCAAGAGGTACCCAGGAGACCGGGGAGCTGTTTTTT
NA | TRBJ2-1 | TRBD1 | TRBV7-2 | CASSSRTGSYNEQFF | TGTGCCAGCAGCTCGAGGACAGGTTCCTACAATGAGCAGTTCTTC
NA | TRBJ2-1 | TRBD1 | TRBV6-1 | CASSGEQGRYNEQFF | TGTGCCAGCAGTGGAGAACAGGGGCGCTACAATGAGCAGTTCTTC
once | TRBJ2-7 | NA | TRBV5-1 | CASSLPTVTSYEQYF | TGCGCCAGCAGCTTGCCGACTGTGACCTCCTACGAGCAGTACTTC
NA | TRBJ1-1 | NA | TRBV12-1 | CASSPRGAGTGNTEAFF | TGTGCCAGCAGCCCCAGGGGGGCCGGGACGGGGAACACTGAAGCTTTCTTT
NA | TRBJ1-2 | NA | TRBV30 | CAGWPTWMGANGYTF | TGTGCCGGATGGCCAACCTGGATGGGGGCAAATGGCTACACCTTC
NA | TRBJ2-5 | TRBD1 | TRBV29-1 | CSVETIGQGESETQYF | TGCAGCGTTGAAACAATAGGACAGGGTGAGTCGGAGACCCAGTACTTC